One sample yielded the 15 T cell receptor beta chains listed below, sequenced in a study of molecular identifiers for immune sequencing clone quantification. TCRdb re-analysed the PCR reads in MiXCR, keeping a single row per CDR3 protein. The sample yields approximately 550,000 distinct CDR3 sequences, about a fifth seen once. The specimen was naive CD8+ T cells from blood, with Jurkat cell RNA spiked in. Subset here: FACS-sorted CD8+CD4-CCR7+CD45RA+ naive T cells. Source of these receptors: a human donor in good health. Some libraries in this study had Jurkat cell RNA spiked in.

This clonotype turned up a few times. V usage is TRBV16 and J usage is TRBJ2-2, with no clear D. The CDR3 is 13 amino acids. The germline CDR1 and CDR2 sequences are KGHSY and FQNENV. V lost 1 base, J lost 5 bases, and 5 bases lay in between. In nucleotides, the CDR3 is TGTGCCAGCAGCCAATTAATGACCGGGGAGCTGTTTTTT. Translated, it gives CASSQLMTGELFF.

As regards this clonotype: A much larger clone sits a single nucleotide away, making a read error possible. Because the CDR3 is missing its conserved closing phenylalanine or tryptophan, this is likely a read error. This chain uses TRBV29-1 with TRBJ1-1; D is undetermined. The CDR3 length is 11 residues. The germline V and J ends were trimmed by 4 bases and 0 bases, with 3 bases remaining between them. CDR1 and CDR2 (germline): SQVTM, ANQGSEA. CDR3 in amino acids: CSVVLNTEAFS. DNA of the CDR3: TGCAGCGTTGTTTTGAACACTGAAGCTTTCTCT.

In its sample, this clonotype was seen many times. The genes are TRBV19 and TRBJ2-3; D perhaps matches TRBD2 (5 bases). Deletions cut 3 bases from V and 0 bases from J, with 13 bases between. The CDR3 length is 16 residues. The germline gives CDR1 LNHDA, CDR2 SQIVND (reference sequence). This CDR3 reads CASSMEVAASTDTQYF. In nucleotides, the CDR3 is TGTGCCAGTAGTATGGAGGTAGCAGCTAGCACAGATACGCAGTATTTT. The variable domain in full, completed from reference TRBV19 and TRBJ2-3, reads DGGITQSPKYLFRKEGQNVTLSCEQNLNHDAMYWYRQDPGQGLRLIYYSQIVNDFQKGDIAEGYSVSREKKESFPLTVTSAQKNPTAFYLCASSMEVAASTDTQYFGPGTRLTVL.

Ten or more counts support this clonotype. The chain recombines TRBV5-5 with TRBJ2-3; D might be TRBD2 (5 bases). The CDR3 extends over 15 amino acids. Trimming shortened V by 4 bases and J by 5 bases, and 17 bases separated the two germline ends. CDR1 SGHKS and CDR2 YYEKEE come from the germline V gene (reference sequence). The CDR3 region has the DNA TGTGCCAGCAGCAGGGAGTACCGTCCGGGAGATACGCAGTATTTT. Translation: CASSREYRPGDTQYF.

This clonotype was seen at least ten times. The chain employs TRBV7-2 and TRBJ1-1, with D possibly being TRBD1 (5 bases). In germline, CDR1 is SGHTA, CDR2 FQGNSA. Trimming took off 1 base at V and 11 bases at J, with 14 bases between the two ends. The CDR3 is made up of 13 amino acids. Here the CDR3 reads CASSLDWGDRAFF. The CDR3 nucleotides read TGTGCCAGCAGCTTAGACTGGGGGGATCGTGCTTTCTTT.

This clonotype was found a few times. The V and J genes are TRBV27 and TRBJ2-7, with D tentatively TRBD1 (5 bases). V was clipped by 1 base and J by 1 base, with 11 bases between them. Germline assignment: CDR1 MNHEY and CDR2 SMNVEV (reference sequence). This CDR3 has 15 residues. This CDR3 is CASSLFSGPSYEQYF. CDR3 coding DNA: TGTGCCAGCAGTTTATTTTCAGGGCCGTCCTACGAGCAGTACTTC.

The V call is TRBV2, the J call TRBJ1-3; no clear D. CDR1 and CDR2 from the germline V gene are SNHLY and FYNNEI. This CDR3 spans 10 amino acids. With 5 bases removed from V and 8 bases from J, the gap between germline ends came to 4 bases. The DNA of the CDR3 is TGTGCCAGCAGTATTGACACCATATATTTT. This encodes CASSIDTIYF.

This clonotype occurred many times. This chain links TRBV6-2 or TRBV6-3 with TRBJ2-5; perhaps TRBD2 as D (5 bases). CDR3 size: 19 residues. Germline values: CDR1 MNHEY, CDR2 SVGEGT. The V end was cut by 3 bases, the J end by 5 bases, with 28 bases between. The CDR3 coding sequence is TGTGCCAGCAGTTATCCCGGTTTAGCGTCAAACCCCGACGTGGAGACCCAGTACTTC. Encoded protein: CASSYPGLASNPDVETQYF.

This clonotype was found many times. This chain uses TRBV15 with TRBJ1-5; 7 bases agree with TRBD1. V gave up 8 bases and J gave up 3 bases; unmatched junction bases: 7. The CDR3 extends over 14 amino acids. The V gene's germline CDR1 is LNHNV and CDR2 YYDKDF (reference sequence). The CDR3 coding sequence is TGTGCCACCCAGGGGGGAAGGGACAATCAGCCCCAGCATTTT. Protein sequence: CATQGGRDNQPQHF.

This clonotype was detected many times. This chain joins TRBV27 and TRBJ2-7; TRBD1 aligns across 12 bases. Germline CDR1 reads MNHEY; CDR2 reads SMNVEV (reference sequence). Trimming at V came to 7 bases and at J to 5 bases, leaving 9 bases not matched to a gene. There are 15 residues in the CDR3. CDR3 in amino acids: CASKPLGTGGHEQYF. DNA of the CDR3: TGTGCCAGCAAGCCACTGGGGACAGGGGGCCACGAGCAGTACTTC.

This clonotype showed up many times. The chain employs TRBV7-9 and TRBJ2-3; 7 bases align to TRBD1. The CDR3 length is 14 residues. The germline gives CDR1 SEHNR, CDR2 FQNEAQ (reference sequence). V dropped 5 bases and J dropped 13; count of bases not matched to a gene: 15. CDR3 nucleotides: TGTGCCAGCAGCCCGCGGACAGGCACTACCCCAAAGTATTTT. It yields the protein CASSPRTGTTPKYF.

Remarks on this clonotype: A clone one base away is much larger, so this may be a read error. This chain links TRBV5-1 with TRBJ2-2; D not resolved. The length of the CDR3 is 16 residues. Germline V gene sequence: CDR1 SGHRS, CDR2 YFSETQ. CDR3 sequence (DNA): TGCGTCAGCAGCTTGGGATGGGGTCGTAACACCGGGGAGCTGTTTTTT. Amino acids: CVSSLGWGRNTGELFF.

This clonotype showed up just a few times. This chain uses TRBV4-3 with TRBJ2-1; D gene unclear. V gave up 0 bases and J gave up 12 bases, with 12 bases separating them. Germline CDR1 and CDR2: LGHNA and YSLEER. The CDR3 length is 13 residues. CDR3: CASSQDRPGAQFF. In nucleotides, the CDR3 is TGCGCCAGCAGCCAAGATAGGCCGGGCGCGCAGTTCTTC.

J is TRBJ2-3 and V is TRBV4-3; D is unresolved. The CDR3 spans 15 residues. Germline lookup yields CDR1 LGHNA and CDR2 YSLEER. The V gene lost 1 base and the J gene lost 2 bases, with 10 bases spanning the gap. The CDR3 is CASSQGLGSTDTQYF. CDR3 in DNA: TGCGCCAGCAGCCAAGGATTGGGGTCCACAGATACGCAGTATTTT.

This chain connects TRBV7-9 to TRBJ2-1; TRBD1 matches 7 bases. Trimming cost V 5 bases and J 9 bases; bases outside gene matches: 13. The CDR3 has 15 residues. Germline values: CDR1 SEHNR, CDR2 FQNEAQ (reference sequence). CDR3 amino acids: CASSLHRGALAEQFF. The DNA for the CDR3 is TGTGCCAGCAGCCTCCACAGGGGAGCGCTTGCTGAGCAGTTCTTC. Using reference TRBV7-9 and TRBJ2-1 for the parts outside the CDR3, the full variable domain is DTGVSQNPRHKITKRGQNVTFRCDPISEHNRLYWYRQTLGQGPEFLTYFQNEAQLEKSRLLSDRFSAERPKGSFSTLEIQRTEQGDSAMYLCASSLHRGALAEQFFGPGTRLTVL.